Listed below are T cell receptor beta chains from one sample, sequenced in a study of T-cell memory formation after mild COVID-19. TCRdb analysed the 5' RACE reads with MiXCR anew, one entry per CDR3 protein. The data contain 350,000 to 500,000 distinct CDR3 sequences, roughly 18% of them singletons. Sequencing was carried out using PBMCs or a T cell subset sorted from them (not recorded which). The receptor source for this set is a man aged 18 to 29 who had mild COVID-19 (a few samples of this study predate the infection). Cell type and time point are not known. CDR3s include the opening cysteine and the closing phenylalanine or tryptophan. Each record gives: J gene, V gene, CDR3 protein.

>TRBJ2-7|TRBV10-3
CAISESGTAYEQYF
>TRBJ2-2|TRBV7-9
CASSSWTALGSGELFF
>TRBJ1-2|TRBV7-2
CASSLGLSEGYTF
>TRBJ1-5|TRBV27
CASSPTLAGDQPQHF
>TRBJ2-7|TRBV7-6
CASSSSSAGFNEQYF
>TRBJ2-3|TRBV12-3/TRBV12-4
CASSFWEGTQYF
>TRBJ1-2|TRBV5-1
CASSLISSLESGYTF
>TRBJ1-2|TRBV20-1
CSARVDGRSWGYTF
>TRBJ2-4|TRBV12-3/TRBV12-4
CASSLGNQNIQYF
>TRBJ1-1|TRBV5-1
CASSLIDPNTEAFF
>TRBJ2-7|TRBV7-9
CASGIAGVIEQYF
>TRBJ2-3|TRBV4-3
CASSQDPSATDTQYF
>TRBJ2-1|TRBV5-6
CASSLDRVNEQFF
>TRBJ2-6|TRBV6-5
CASSGTGISGANVLTF
>TRBJ2-4|TRBV14
CASSQDTGQRNIQYF
>TRBJ1-1|TRBV18
CASSRTGLEAFF
>TRBJ1-2|TRBV12-3/TRBV12-4
CASSLYFYGYTF
>TRBJ2-5|TRBV6-2/TRBV6-3
CASSTRTGPKTQYF
>TRBJ1-5|TRBV7-2
CASSLRFSGSGSQQPQHF
>TRBJ2-7|TRBV14
CASSPSPGRSYEQYF
>TRBJ1-2|TRBV20-1
CSVGTETSYGYTF
>TRBJ2-5|TRBV7-2
CASSPKLWRETQYF
>TRBJ2-5|TRBV7-9
CASSLGAVAGAGETQYF
>TRBJ2-2|TRBV20-1
CSARDLGLTGELFF
>TRBJ1-1|TRBV19
CASSSRGSAFF
>TRBJ1-5|TRBV12-3/TRBV12-4
CASRGTGDQPQHF
>TRBJ1-2|TRBV27
CASSPFDRGGYTF
>TRBJ2-3|TRBV7-3
CASSSGTAVTDTQYF
>TRBJ1-1|TRBV7-7
CASSPGGMNTEAFF
>TRBJ1-1|TRBV5-1
CASSPTAGGTEAFF
>TRBJ2-1|TRBV6-5
CASSFTQGSSYNEQFF
>TRBJ1-4|TRBV7-2
CASSSTREKLFF
>TRBJ1-2|TRBV19
CASSIDYHGYTF
>TRBJ1-5|TRBV29-1
CSVPRAWNQPQHF
>TRBJ2-3|TRBV10-2
CAGGGGAVDTQYF
>TRBJ2-3|TRBV12-3/TRBV12-4
CASSSILRTDTQYF
>TRBJ2-1|TRBV6-2/TRBV6-3
CASMDRGGAEQFF
>TRBJ2-3|TRBV6-5
CASRRRWGSTDTQYF
>TRBJ1-1|TRBV5-1
CASSLVVLSEAFF
>TRBJ2-3|TRBV11-3
CASSLDPDRVSTDTQYF
>TRBJ2-7|TRBV18
CASSPAGASYEQYF
>TRBJ2-3|TRBV4-3
CASSQDLDGDTQYF
>TRBJ1-1|TRBV7-3
CASSSYRGTEAFF
>TRBJ2-1|TRBV6-6
CASSYPLRQLTSYNEQFF
>TRBJ1-2|TRBV20-1
CSATAGPQAYGYTF
>TRBJ2-1|TRBV7-9
CASSESLAGEQFF
>TRBJ2-7|TRBV6-5
CASSSPKTGPHEQYF
>TRBJ2-7|TRBV7-9
CASSFRTKSYEQYF
>TRBJ2-7|TRBV9
CASSVDGRSYEQYF
>TRBJ1-2|TRBV6-5
CASSQSGYGYTF
>TRBJ2-5|TRBV20-1
CSARFGGSGETQYF
>TRBJ2-3|TRBV7-2
CASSPWTSGGHTDTQYF
>TRBJ1-5|TRBV6-5
CASSYRYSNQPQHF
>TRBJ2-5|TRBV6-2/TRBV6-3
CASSLTAKPVRETQYF
>TRBJ2-5|TRBV19
CASSILGYQETQYF
>TRBJ2-7|TRBV7-7
CASSLGFAGEGEQYF
>TRBJ1-4|TRBV29-1
CSVATGTFEKLFF
>TRBJ1-1|TRBV30
CAWSVLWGKTTEAFF
>TRBJ1-2|TRBV12-3/TRBV12-4
CASRNQAYGYTF
>TRBJ2-5|TRBV5-4
CASSSGLTDQETQYF